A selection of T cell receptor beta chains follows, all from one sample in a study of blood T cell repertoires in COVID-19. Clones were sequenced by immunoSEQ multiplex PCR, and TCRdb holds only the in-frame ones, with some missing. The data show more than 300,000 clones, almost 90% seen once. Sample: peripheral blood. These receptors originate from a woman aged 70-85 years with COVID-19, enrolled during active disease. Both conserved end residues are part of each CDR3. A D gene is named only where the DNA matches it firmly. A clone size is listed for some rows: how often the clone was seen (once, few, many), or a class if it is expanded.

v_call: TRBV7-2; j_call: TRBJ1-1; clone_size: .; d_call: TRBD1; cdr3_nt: TGTGCCAGCAGCATCGGACAGGGAAGGGCCACTGAAGCTTTCTTT; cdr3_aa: CASSIGQGRATEAFF
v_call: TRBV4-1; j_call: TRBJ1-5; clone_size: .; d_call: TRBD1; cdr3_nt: TGCGCCAGCAGCGCGCTACAGGGACAGGGGGCACATAGCAATCAGCCCCAGCATTTT; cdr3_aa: CASSALQGQGAHSNQPQHF
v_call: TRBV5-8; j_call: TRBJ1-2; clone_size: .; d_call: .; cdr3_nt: TGTGCCAGCAGCCGCGCAGGGGCTGAGTATGGCTACACCTTC; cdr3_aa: CASSRAGAEYGYTF
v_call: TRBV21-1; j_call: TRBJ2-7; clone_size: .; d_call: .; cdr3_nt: TGTGCCAGCAGGGTTAGCGGGGGGACCGCCTACGAGCAGTACTTC; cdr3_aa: CASRVSGGTAYEQYF
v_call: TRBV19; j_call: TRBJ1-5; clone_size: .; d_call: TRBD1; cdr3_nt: TGTGCCAGTAGTGCAAGACAGGGGCCCGCGTTGCCCCAGCATTTT; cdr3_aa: CASSARQGPALPQHF
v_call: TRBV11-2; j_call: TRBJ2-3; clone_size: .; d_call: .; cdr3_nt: TGTGCCAGCCGCGAGGGATTCTCAGATACGCAGTATTTT; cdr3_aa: CASREGFSDTQYF
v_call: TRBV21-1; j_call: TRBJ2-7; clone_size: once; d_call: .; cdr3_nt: TGTGCCAGCCCCGACAGGGGATCTCCCTACGAGCAGTACTTC; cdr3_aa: CASPDRGSPYEQYF
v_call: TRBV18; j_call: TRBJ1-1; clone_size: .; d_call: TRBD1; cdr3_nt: TGTGCCACCCGCGAGGGGGCGCGGACTGAAGCTTTCTTT; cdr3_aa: CATREGARTEAFF
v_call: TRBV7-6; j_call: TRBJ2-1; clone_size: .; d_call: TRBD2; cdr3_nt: TGTGCCAGCAGCTTTGGGACTAGCGTCTACAATGAGCAGTTCTTC; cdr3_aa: CASSFGTSVYNEQFF
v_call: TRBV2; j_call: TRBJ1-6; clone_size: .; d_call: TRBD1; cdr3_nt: TGTGCCAGCACCCAAACCTGGGGACAGGGTACATCACCCCTCCACTTT; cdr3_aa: CASTQTWGQGTSPLHF
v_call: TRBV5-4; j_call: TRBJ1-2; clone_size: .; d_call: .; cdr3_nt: TGTGCCAGCAGCCAGGACAGAAACTATGGCTACACCTTC; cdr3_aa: CASSQDRNYGYTF
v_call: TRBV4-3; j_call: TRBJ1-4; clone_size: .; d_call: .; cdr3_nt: TGCGCCAGCAGCCAAGATGGGAGGGGGGCAAATGAAAAACTGTTTTTT; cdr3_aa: CASSQDGRGANEKLFF
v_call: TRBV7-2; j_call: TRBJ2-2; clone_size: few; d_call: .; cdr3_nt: TGTGCCAGCAGCTTAATCGGGACTAACACCGGGGAGCTGTTTTTT; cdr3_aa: CASSLIGTNTGELFF
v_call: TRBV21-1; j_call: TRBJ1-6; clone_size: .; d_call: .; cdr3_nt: TGTGCCAGCAGCCCCGGGAGGGGAAGGAATTCACCCCTCCACTTT; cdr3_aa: CASSPGRGRNSPLHF
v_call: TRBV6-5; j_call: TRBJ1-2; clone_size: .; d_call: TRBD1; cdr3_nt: TGTGCCAGCAGACCTGCCGGACAGGGGGCGTATGGCTACACCTTC; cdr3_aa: CASRPAGQGAYGYTF
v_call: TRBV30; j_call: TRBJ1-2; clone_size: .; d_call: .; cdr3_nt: TGTGCCTTGTACCAGGGTCTAGGTGGCTACACCTTC; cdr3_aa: CALYQGLGGYTF
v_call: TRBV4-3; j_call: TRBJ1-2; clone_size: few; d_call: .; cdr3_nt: TGCGCCAGCAGCCAAGAGGAGCAAGGCGTCTATGGCTACACCTTC; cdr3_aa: CASSQEEQGVYGYTF
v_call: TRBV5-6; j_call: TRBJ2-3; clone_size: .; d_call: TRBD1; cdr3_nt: TGTGCCAGCAGCCTCCTCGGGACAGAAAACACAGATACGCAGTATTTT; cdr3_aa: CASSLLGTENTDTQYF
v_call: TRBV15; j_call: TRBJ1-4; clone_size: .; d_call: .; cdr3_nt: TGTGCCACCAGCGAACTCAGGGCAACTAATGAAAAACTGTTTTTT; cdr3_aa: CATSELRATNEKLFF
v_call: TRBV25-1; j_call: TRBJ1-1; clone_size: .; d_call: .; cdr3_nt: TGTGCCAGCAGTCTTCCCCCGGGGGACCCGAACACTGAAGCTTTCTTT; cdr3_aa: CASSLPPGDPNTEAFF
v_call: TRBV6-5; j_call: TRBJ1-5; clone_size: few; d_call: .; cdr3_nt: TGTGCCAGCAGTTACGAGTTGAATCAGCCCCAGCATTTT; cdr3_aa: CASSYELNQPQHF
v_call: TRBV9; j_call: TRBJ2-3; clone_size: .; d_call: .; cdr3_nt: TGTGCCAGCAGCGTAGACGGGGGTACTAGCACAGATACGCAGTATTTT; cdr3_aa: CASSVDGGTSTDTQYF
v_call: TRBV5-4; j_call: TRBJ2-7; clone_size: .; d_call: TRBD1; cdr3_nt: TGTGCCAGCAGCATACGGTACAGGGGGCACGACGAGCAGTACTTC; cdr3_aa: CASSIRYRGHDEQYF
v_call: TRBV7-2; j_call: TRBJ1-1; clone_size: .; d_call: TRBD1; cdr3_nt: TGTGCCAGCAGCTTAACAGGGGGCACTGAAGCTTTCTTT; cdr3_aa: CASSLTGGTEAFF
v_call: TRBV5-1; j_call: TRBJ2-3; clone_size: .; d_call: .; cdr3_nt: TGCGCCAGCAGCAATCCTATTAGCACAGATACGCAGTATTTT; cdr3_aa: CASSNPISTDTQYF
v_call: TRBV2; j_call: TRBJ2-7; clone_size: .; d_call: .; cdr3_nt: TGTGCCAGCAGTGAGAAAGGGGCAGGAGTCTACTTC; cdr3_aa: CASSEKGAGVYF
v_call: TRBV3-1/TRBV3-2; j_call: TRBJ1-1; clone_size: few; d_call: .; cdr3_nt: TGTGCCAGCAGCCCGGGTCTGGGGGGAGCTTTCTTT; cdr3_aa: CASSPGLGGAFF
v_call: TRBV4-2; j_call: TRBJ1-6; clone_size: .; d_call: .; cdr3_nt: TGTGCCAGCAGCCAAGACACGTTCGAAAGGAGATCACCCCTCCACTTT; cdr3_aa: CASSQDTFERRSPLHF
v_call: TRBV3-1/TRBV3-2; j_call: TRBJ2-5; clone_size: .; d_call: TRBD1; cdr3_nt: TGTGCCAGCAGCCTCGGACCAGGGGGCGTTCTAACCCAGTACTTC; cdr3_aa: CASSLGPGGVLTQYF
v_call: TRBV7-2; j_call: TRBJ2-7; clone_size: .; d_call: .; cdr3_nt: TGTGCCAGCAGCCGTACGGTCGTCTACGAGCAGTACTTC; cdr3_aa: CASSRTVVYEQYF
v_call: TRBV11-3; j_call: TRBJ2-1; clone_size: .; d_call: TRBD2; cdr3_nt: TGTGCCAGCAGCTTAGGCCTAGCGGGGACTTACAATGAGCAGTTCTTC; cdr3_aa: CASSLGLAGTYNEQFF
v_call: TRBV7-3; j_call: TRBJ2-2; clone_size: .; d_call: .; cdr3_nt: TGTGCCAGCAGGAGGAACACCGGGGAGCTGTTTTTT; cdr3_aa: CASRRNTGELFF
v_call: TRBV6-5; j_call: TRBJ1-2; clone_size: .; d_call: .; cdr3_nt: TGTGCCAGCAGTCCCTGGGACAATTATGGCTACACCTTC; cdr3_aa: CASSPWDNYGYTF
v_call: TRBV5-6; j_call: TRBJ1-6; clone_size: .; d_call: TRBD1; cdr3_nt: TGTGCCAGCAGCGAATGGACAGGGTCTAATTCACCCCTCCACTTT; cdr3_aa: CASSEWTGSNSPLHF
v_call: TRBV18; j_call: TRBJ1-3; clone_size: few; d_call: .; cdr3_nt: TGTGCCAGCTCACCACCGGGAGACACCATATATTTT; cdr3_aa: CASSPPGDTIYF
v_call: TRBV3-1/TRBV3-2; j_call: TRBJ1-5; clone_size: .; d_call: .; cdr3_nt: TGTGCCAGCAGCCTCACTGATAGCAATCAGCCCCAGCATTTT; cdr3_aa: CASSLTDSNQPQHF
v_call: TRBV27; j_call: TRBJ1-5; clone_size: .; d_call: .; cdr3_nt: TGTGCCAGCAGTTTGGTCAGGGAGGTGGATCAGCCCCAGCATTTT; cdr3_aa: CASSLVREVDQPQHF
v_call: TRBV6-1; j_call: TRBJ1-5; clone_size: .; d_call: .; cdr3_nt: TGTGCCAGCAGTGAGTCAGGGGGCAATCAGCCCCAGCATTTT; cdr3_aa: CASSESGGNQPQHF
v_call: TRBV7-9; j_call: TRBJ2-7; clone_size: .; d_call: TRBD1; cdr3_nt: TGTGCCAGCAGCTTGCTTGGACAGGGGGCTGACGAGCAGTACTTC; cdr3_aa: CASSLLGQGADEQYF
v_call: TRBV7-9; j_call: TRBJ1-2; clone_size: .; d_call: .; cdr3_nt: TGTGCCAGCAGCTCCATAGGGGACTATGGCTACACCTTC; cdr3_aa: CASSSIGDYGYTF